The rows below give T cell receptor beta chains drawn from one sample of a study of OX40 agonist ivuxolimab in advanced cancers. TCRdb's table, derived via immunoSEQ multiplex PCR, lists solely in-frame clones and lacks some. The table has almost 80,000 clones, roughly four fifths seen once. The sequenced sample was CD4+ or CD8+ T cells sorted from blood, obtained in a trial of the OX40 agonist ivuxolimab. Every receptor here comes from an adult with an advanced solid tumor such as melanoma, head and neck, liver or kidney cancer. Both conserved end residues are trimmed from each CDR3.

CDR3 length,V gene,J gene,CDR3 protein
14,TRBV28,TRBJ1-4,ASSSWTGGANEKLF
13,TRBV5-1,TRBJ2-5,ASSTGSSTGETQY
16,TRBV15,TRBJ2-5,ATSRGGLAGGSSEDQY
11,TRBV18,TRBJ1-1,ASSPTGNTEAF
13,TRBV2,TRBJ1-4,ASNSPGTDTEKLF
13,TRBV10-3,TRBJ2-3,AISLGQGATDTQY
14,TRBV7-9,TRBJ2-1,ASSLAGGRQYNEQF
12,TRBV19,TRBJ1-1,ASSIGGIRPLAF
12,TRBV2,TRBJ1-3,ASSRTGAGNTIY
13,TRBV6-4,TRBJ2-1,ASSEREYEYNEQF
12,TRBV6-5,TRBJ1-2,ASTQGLGHYGYT
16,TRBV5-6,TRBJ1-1,ASSDIRQGARAGTEAF
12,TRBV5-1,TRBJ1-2,ASSPQGAWYGYT
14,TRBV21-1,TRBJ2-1,ASSSKGGHRRSEQF
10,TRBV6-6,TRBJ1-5,ASNAESEPQH
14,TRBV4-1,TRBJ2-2,ASSHKLKGQGGELF
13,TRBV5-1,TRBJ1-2,ASSLYGAINYGYT